This T cell receptor beta chain was sequenced in a study of shared clonotypes between healthy human individuals. The CDR3 contains 14 residues. V lost 4 bases and J 1 base, leaving 10 bases between the germline ends. Germline loops: CDR1 KGHSH, CDR2 LQKENI. Sequenced by immunoSEQ multiplex PCR; TCRdb stores in-frame clones only, minus some. This sample yields about 2.4 million clones, of which around nine tenths are seen a single time; about 0.13% belongs to the top ten. The V call is TRBV18, the J call TRBJ1-1; perhaps TRBD1 as D (5 bases). The TCR sequence derives from a young man in good health. Sequences were obtained from naive CD4+ T cells sorted from blood. The subset here: CD45RA+ positively selected. The CDR3 sequence is CASSRTDTNTEAFF. The DNA of the CDR3 is TGTGCCAGCTCACGGACGGACACGAACACTGAAGCTTTCTTT.